This TCR beta chain stems from a study of shared clonotypes between healthy human individuals. Findings and limits, study-wide: It was expected that sequencing depth would affect clonotype sharing among donors.

Replicate PCRs for sorted subsets used 200 ng DNA; this equaled around 28,000 T cell genomes. Clones were sequenced by immunoSEQ multiplex PCR, and TCRdb holds only the in-frame ones, with some missing. There are 650,000 to 800,000 clones in the sample; 92% occur only once, and roughly 24% lies in the top ten. CD45RO-negative CD8 cells positively selected for CCR7 made up the naive population, which excluded terminally differentiated effector memory CD45RA+ cells. Germline lookup yields CDR1 SEHNR and CDR2 FQNEAQ (reference sequence). The CDR3 sequence is 14 residues long. Trimming took 8 bases from V and 3 from J; bases not matched to a gene: 3. A note on this clone: Its antigen remains unknown.

The specimen sequenced was naive CD8+ T cells sorted from blood. The receptor comes from a man aged 30 to 45 in good health. The chain has TRBV7-9 and TRBJ2-5, with 13 bases matching TRBD2. As DNA, the CDR3 is TGTGCCAGCCCCGGACTAGCGGGAGAAGAGACCCAGTACTTC. It encodes CASPGLAGEETQYF.